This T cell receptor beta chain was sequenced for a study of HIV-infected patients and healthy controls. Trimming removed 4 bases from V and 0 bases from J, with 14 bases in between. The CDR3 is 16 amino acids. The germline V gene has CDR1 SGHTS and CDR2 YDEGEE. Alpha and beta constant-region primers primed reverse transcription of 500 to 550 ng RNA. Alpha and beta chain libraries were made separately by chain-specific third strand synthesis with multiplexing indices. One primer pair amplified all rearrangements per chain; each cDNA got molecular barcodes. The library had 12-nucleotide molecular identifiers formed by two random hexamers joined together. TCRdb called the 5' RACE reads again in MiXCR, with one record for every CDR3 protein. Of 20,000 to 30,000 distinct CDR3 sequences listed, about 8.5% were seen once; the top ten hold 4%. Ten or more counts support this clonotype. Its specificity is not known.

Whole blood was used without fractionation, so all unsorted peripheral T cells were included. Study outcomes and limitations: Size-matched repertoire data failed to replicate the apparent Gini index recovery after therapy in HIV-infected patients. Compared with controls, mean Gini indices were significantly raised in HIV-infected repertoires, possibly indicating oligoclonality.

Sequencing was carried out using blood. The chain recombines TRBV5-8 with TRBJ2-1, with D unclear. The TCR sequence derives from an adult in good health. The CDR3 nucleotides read TGTGCCAGCAGCCCGACCCAGAGGAGCTCCTACAATGAGCAGTTCTTC. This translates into CASSPTQRSSYNEQFF.